The clone carrying this T cell receptor (beta chain) was seen more than once but under ten times. This entry comes from a study of cytomegalovirus exposure and HLA in healthy donors. The PCR employed 60 Vbeta primers together with 13 Jbeta primers. TCRdb's table, derived via immunoSEQ multiplex PCR, lists solely in-frame clones and lacks some. This sample has around 130,000 clones, with around 70% found just once. The source material was PBMCs. This sequence originates from a woman in her sixties or seventies in good health and CMV-seropositive.

CDR3 sequence: CASSPDEVNGYTF. The CDR3 nucleotides are TGTGCCAGCTCGCCCGACGAGGTCAATGGCTACACCTTC. V gene TRBV18 combines with J gene TRBJ1-2; no firm D call. The CDR3 has 13 amino acids. Trimming pared 6 bases from V and 6 bases from J, leaving 14 bases between. Germline V gene data show CDR1 as KGHSH and CDR2 as LQKENI.